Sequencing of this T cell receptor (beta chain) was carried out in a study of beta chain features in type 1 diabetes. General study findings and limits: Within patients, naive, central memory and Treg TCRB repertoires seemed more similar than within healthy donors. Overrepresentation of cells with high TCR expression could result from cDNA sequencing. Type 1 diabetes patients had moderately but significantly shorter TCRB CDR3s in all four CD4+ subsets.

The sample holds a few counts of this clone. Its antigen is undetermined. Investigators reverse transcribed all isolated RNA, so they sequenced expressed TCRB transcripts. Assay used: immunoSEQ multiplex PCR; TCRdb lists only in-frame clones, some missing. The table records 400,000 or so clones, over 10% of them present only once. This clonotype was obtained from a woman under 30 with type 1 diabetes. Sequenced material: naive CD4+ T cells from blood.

CDR3 coding DNA: TGTGCCAGCTCGCCGATCCCGGGACAGAGCTCCTACGAGCAGTACTTC. Protein product: CASSPIPGQSSYEQYF. The chain employs TRBV18 and TRBJ2-7, with 7 bases identical to TRBD1. Looked up from germline, CDR1 is KGHSH and CDR2 is LQKENI. CDR3 length: 16 residues. J lost 0 bases, V lost 6 bases, and 11 bases had no gene match.